The clone carrying this T cell receptor beta chain has a count of ten or more. Its target is not known. This entry belongs to a study of T-cell reconstitution after alpha-beta-depleted transplantation in children. Overall study results and limits: It was newly produced T cells that mostly accounted for T-cell counts and diversity one year after transplant. Surviving recipient T cells and intrathymic progenitors accounted for some patients' high TCRbeta diversity at day 60. It was reported that alpha-beta T cells came from several hundred expanded graft clones (about two months after transplant).

The CDR3 has 14 amino acids. V was clipped by 3 bases and J by 5 bases, with 14 bases between them. Germline CDR1 SEHNR, CDR2 FQNEAQ (reference sequence). Researchers prepared the TCRbeta library using unique molecular identifiers, the study reports. Each CDR3 protein is one row after TCRdb ran MiXCR on the PCR reads. The profile shows approximately 490,000 distinct CDR3 sequences, roughly a tenth of them singletons. The material was PBMCs, obtained before TCRalphabeta/CD19-depleted stem cell transplant. The sequence was collected from a child between 2 and 9 years old with inherited bone marrow failure, due to receive a stem cell transplant. The V gene is TRBV7-9, the J gene TRBJ2-7, with D perhaps given as TRBD1 or TRBD2 (5 bases each). CDR3 protein: CASSFGAGTHEQYF. The CDR3 DNA sequence: TGTGCCAGCAGCTTTGGGGCAGGGACCCACGAGCAGTACTTC.